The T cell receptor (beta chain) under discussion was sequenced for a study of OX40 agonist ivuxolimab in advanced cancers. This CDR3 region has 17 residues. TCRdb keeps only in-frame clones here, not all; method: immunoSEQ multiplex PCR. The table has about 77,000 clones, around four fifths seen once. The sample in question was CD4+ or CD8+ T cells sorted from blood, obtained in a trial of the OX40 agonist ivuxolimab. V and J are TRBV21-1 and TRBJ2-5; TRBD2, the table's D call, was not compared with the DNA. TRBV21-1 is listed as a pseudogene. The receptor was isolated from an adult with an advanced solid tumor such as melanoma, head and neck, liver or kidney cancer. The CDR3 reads CASSKVPLAGAKETQYF. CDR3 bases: TGTGCCAGCAGCAAAGTCCCCCTAGCGGGAGCGAAAGAGACCCAGTACTTC.